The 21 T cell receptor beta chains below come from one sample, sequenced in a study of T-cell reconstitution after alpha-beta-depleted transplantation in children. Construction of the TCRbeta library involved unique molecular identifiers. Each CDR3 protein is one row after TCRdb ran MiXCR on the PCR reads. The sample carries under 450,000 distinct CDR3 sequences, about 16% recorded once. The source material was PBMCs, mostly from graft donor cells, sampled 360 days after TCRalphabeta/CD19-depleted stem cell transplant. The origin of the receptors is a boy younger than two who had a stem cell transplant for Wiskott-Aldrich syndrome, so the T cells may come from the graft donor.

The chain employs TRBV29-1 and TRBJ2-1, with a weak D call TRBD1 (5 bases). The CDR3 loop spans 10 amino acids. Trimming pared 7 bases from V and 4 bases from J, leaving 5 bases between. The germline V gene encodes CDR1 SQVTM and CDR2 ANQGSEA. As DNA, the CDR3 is TGCAGCGGGACATACAATGAGCAGTTCTTC. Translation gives CSGTYNEQFF.

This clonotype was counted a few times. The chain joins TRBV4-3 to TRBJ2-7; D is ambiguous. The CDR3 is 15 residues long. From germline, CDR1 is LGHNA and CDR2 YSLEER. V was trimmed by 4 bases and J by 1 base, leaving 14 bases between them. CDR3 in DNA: TGCGCCAGCAGCCTAACCGAAGATCCTTCCTACGAGCAGTACTTC. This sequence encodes CASSLTEDPSYEQYF.

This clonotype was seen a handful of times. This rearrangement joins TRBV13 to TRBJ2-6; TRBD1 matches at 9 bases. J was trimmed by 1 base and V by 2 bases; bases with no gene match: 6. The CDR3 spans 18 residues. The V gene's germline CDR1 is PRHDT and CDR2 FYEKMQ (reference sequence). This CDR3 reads CASSLIGQGPSGANVLTF. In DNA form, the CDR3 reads TGTGCCAGCAGCTTAATAGGACAGGGGCCATCTGGGGCCAACGTCCTGACTTTC. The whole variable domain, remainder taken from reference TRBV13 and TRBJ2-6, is AAGVIQSPRHLIKEKRETATLKCYPIPRHDTVYWYQQGPGQDPQFLISFYEKMQSDKGSIPDRFSAQQFSDYHSELNMSSLELGDSALYFCASSLIGQGPSGANVLTFGAGSRLTVL.

CDR3 in DNA: TGCGCCAGCAGCTTGGGTGACAGCTACAAAAACATTCAGTACTTC. Protein sequence: CASSLGDSYKNIQYF. The rearrangement joins TRBV5-1 to TRBJ2-4, with D tentatively TRBD1 (5 bases). From germline, CDR1 is SGHRS and CDR2 YFSETQ. V was shortened by 0 bases and J by 3 bases, with 10 bases between the two germline ends. This CDR3 contains 15 residues.

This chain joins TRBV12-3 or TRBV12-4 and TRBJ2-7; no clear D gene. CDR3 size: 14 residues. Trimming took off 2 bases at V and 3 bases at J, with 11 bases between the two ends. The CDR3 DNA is TGTGCCAGCAGTTTAAGGCAGAGCCTCTACGAGCAGTACTTC. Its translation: CASSLRQSLYEQYF.

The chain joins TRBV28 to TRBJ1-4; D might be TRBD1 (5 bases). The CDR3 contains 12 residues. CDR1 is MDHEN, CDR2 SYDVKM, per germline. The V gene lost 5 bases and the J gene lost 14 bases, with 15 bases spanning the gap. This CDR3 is CASSIPGGGLFF. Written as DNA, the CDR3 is TGTGCCAGCAGTATACCCGGGGGTGGTCTGTTTTTT.

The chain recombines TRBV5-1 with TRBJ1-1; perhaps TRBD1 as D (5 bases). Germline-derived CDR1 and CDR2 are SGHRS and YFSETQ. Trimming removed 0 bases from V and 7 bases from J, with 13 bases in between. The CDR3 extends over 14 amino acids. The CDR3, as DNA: TGCGCCAGCAGCTTGGGGGGGGACCTACTTGAAGCTTTCTTT. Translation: CASSLGGDLLEAFF.

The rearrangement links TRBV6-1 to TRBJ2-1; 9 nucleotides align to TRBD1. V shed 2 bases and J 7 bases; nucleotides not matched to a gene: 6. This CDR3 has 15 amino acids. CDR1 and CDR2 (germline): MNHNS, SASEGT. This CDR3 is CASSEQGTGRNEQFF. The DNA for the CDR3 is TGTGCCAGCAGTGAACAGGGGACAGGGAGGAATGAGCAGTTCTTC.

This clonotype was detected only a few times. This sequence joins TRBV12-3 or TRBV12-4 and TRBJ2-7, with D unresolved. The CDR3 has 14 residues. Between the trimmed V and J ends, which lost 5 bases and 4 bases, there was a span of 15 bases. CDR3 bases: TGTGCCAGCAGTCCCATGGTATCCGATTACGAGCAGTACTTC. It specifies CASSPMVSDYEQYF.

Written as DNA, the CDR3 is TGTGCCAGCAGCCCGACACCCACCTACGAGCAGTACTTC. Amino acids: CASSPTPTYEQYF. The chain employs TRBV7-6 and TRBJ2-7; no clear D. There are 13 residues in the CDR3. V was clipped by 5 bases and J by 2 bases, with 10 bases between them. CDR1 and CDR2 from the germline V gene are SGHVS and FNYEAQ.

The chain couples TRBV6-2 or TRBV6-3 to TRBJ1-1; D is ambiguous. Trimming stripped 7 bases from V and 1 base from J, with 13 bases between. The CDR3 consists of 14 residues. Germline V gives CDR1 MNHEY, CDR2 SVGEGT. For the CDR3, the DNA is TGTGCCAGCACCTTCCGATACAGGAACACTGAAGCTTTCTTT. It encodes CASTFRYRNTEAFF.

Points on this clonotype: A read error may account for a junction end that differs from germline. CDR3 bases: TGTGCCAGCAGATTGGGGGGGGGCTATGGCTACACCTTC. Translating gives CASRLGGGYGYTF. The chain links TRBV5-4 to TRBJ1-2, with D possibly matching TRBD1 (5 bases). The CDR3 is 13 amino acids. The germline CDR1 and CDR2 sequences are SGHNT and YYREEE (reference sequence).

CDR3 coding DNA: TGTGCCAGTAGTATCCGCAGGGGGCTTAGATCCTACGAGCAGTACTTC. Translating it yields CASSIRRGLRSYEQYF. V and J are TRBV19 and TRBJ2-7; 8 bases are a match to TRBD1. Germline V gene data show CDR1 as LNHDA and CDR2 as SQIVND (reference sequence). V was clipped by 3 bases and J by 1 base; unmatched bases: 8. The CDR3 length is 16 residues.

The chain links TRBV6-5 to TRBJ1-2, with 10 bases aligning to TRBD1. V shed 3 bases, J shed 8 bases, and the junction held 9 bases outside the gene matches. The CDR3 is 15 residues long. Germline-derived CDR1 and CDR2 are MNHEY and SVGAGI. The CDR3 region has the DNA TGTGCCAGCAGTTATAAGCTGGGACAGGGGTTCGGCTACACCTTC. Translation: CASSYKLGQGFGYTF.

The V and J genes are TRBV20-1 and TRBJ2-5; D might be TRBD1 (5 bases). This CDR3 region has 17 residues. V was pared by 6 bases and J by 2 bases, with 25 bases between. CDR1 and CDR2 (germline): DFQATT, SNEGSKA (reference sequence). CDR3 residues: CSALCKALGVGQETQYF. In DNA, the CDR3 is TGCAGTGCCCTCTGCAAGGCCCTAGGGGTAGGGCAAGAGACCCAGTACTTC.

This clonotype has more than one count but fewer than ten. The CDR3 DNA sequence: TGTGCCAGCAGAGGAAGGACTAGCGGATCCTACGAGCAGTACTTC. Translating it yields CASRGRTSGSYEQYF. V is TRBV12-3 or TRBV12-4 and J is TRBJ2-7; 10 bases align to TRBD2. This CDR3 is built from 15 residues. J was trimmed by 1 base and V by 6 bases; bases with no gene match: 6.

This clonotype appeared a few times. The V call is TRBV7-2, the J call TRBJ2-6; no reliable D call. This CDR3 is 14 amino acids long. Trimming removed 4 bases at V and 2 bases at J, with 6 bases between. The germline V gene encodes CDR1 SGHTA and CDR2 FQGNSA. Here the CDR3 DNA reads TGTGCCAGCAGCTACACAGCTGGGGCCAACGTCCTGACTTTC. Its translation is CASSYTAGANVLTF. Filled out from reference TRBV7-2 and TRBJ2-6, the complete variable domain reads GAGVSQSPSNKVTEKGKDVELRCDPISGHTALYWYRQSLGQGLEFLIYFQGNSAPDKSGLPSDRFSAERTGGSVSTLTIQRTQQEDSAVYLCASSYTAGANVLTFGAGSRLTVL.

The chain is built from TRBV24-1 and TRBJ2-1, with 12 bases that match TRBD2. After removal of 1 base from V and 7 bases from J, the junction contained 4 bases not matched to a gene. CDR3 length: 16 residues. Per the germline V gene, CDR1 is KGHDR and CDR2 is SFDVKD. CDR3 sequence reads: CATSDFRTSGANEQFF. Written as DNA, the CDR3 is TGTGCCACCAGTGATTTTCGGACTAGCGGGGCTAATGAGCAGTTCTTC.

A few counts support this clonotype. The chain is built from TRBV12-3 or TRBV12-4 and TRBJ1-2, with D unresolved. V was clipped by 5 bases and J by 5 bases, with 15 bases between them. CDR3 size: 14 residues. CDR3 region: CASSTLGDSYGYTF. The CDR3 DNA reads TGTGCCAGCAGTACGCTTGGAGACTCTTATGGCTACACCTTC.

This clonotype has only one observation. The chain's CDR3 is CASGGSGGSYNEQFF. In DNA, the CDR3 is TGCGCCAGCGGCGGTAGCGGAGGTTCCTACAATGAGCAGTTCTTC. The chain combines TRBV5-1 with TRBJ2-1; D may be TRBD2 (6 bases). CDR1 is SGHRS, CDR2 YFSETQ, per germline. V lost 7 bases and J lost 1, with 15 bases in between. This CDR3 comprises 15 residues.

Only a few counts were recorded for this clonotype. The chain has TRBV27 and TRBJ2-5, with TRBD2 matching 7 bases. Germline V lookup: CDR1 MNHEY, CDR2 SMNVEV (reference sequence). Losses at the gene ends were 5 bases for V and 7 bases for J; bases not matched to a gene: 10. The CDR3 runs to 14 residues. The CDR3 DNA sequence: TGTGCCAGCAGTCACAGGACTAGTTTAGGGACCCAGTACTTC. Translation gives CASSHRTSLGTQYF.